Listed below are T cell receptor beta chains from one sample, sequenced in a study of blood T cell repertoires in COVID-19. Profiled with immunoSEQ multiplex PCR; TCRdb holds only in-frame clones, not every one. The sample shows approximately 170,000 clones, 70% to 90% of them seen only once. Sequencing was performed on peripheral blood. The source is a woman aged 80 or over with COVID-19, enrolled during active disease. Both conserved end residues are part of each CDR3. Fields, in order: D gene, J gene, V gene, clone size, CDR3 protein, CDR3 DNA. A D gene is named only where the DNA matches it firmly. A row's size may be missing; if present it is once, few, many or a size class.

D gene: TRBD1; J gene: TRBJ1-2; V gene: TRBV7-9; clone size: .; CDR3 protein: CASSQTGERGYTF; CDR3 DNA: TGTGCCAGCAGCCAGACAGGGGAGAGAGGCTACACCTTC
D gene: .; J gene: TRBJ2-1; V gene: TRBV7-6; clone size: .; CDR3 protein: CASTLMEGRSYNEQFF; CDR3 DNA: TGTGCCAGCACATTAATGGAGGGCCGGTCCTACAATGAGCAGTTCTTC
D gene: TRBD1; J gene: TRBJ1-5; V gene: TRBV7-8; clone size: .; CDR3 protein: CASSWLTGQGVDQPQHF; CDR3 DNA: TGTGCCAGCAGCTGGTTAACGGGACAGGGGGTTGATCAGCCCCAGCATTTT
D gene: .; J gene: TRBJ2-3; V gene: TRBV5-1; clone size: .; CDR3 protein: CASSLGFAGADTQYF; CDR3 DNA: TGCGCCAGCAGCTTGGGATTTGCAGGGGCAGATACGCAGTATTTT
D gene: .; J gene: TRBJ1-2; V gene: TRBV19; clone size: .; CDR3 protein: CASSEGGLFYGYTF; CDR3 DNA: TGTGCCAGTAGTGAGGGAGGACTGTTCTATGGCTACACCTTC
D gene: .; J gene: TRBJ2-7; V gene: TRBV10-3; clone size: .; CDR3 protein: CALNRVRASTSEQYF; CDR3 DNA: TGTGCCCTTAACAGGGTTAGGGCCTCTACGAGCGAGCAGTACTTC
D gene: .; J gene: TRBJ2-3; V gene: TRBV16; clone size: .; CDR3 protein: CASSLLGLTDTQYF; CDR3 DNA: TGTGCCAGCAGCCTACTTGGTCTCACAGATACGCAGTATTTT
D gene: .; J gene: TRBJ1-1; V gene: TRBV24-1; clone size: .; CDR3 protein: CATSDRGAGDTEAFF; CDR3 DNA: TGTGCCACCAGTGATCGAGGGGCGGGGGACACTGAAGCTTTCTTT
D gene: TRBD1; J gene: TRBJ1-2; V gene: TRBV5-1; clone size: .; CDR3 protein: CASSPAGGLGYTF; CDR3 DNA: TGCGCCAGCAGTCCGGCAGGGGGGCTTGGCTACACCTTC
D gene: .; J gene: TRBJ1-2; V gene: TRBV25-1; clone size: few; CDR3 protein: CASSGGYGYTF; CDR3 DNA: TGTGCCAGCAGTGGCGGCTATGGCTACACCTTC
D gene: .; J gene: TRBJ1-2; V gene: TRBV18; clone size: .; CDR3 protein: CASGRGENYGYTF; CDR3 DNA: TGTGCCAGCGGTCGCGGGGAGAACTACGGCTACACCTTC
D gene: TRBD1; J gene: TRBJ1-1; V gene: TRBV7-3; clone size: .; CDR3 protein: CASSLTGDRKEAFF; CDR3 DNA: TGTGCCAGCAGCTTAACGGGGGACAGGAAGGAAGCTTTCTTT
D gene: .; J gene: TRBJ2-1; V gene: TRBV3-1/TRBV3-2; clone size: .; CDR3 protein: CASSTRGGRGEQFF; CDR3 DNA: TGTGCCAGCAGCACAAGGGGCGGCAGGGGAGAGCAGTTCTTC
D gene: TRBD2; J gene: TRBJ2-7; V gene: TRBV3-1/TRBV3-2; clone size: .; CDR3 protein: CASSHFGTSGRPSSYEQYF; CDR3 DNA: TGTGCCAGCAGCCACTTCGGGACTAGCGGGAGGCCGAGCTCCTACGAGCAGTACTTC
D gene: .; J gene: TRBJ1-4; V gene: TRBV5-4; clone size: .; CDR3 protein: CASSPEPVGEKLFF; CDR3 DNA: TGTGCCAGCAGCCCGGAACCAGTCGGGGAAAAACTGTTTTTT
D gene: TRBD1; J gene: TRBJ2-7; V gene: TRBV7-2; clone size: .; CDR3 protein: CASTPSLGGSKGYEQYF; CDR3 DNA: TGTGCCAGCACCCCAAGCCTAGGGGGCAGTAAGGGCTACGAGCAGTACTTC
D gene: .; J gene: TRBJ1-5; V gene: TRBV2; clone size: once; CDR3 protein: CASRRAISNQPQHF; CDR3 DNA: TGTGCCAGCAGGCGGGCCATTAGCAATCAGCCCCAGCATTTT